Presented here are 25 T cell receptor beta chains from one specimen sequenced in a study of vaccination and CD4 T cells after COVID-19. Oncomine TCR Beta short-read sequencing was applied to DNA from cultured CD4+ T cells. TCRdb re-analysed the PCR reads in MiXCR, keeping a single row per CDR3 protein. The data contain over 2,500 distinct CDR3 sequences, approximately 22% of them singletons. Stated treatment: approximately 9-day PBMC culture with coronavirus spike peptide pools or control peptides (ViraFEST assay). Antigens of these TCRs are unknown. The source was CD4+ T cells from blood, cultured in vitro, collected after SARS-CoV-2 vaccination. The receptors were gathered from a human donor who had recovered from COVID-19.

J is TRBJ2-7 and V is TRBV5-1, with D unresolved. V gave up 4 bases and J gave up 3 bases, with 17 bases separating them. The germline CDR1 and CDR2 sequences are SGHRS and YFSETQ. The CDR3 has 15 amino acids. The CDR3 DNA follows: TGCGCCAGCAGCCAGAGCCTAGACTCCTTCTACGAGCAGTACTTC. Translation: CASSQSLDSFYEQYF.

This clonotype is labeled medium-sized. The chain combines TRBV7-9 with TRBJ2-7; D is perhaps TRBD1 (6 bases). V lost 5 bases to trimming and J lost 8 bases, with 13 bases between them. The CDR3 runs 12 residues. Germline V gives CDR1 SEHNR, CDR2 FQNEAQ (reference sequence). CDR3 amino acids: CASSPDSGKQYF. In DNA, the CDR3 is TGTGCCAGCAGCCCGGACAGTGGCAAGCAGTACTTC.

Relative to its sample, this clonotype is medium-sized. The V and J genes are TRBV27 and TRBJ2-7, with D possibly matching TRBD2 (6 bases). Per germline, CDR1 MNHEY and CDR2 SMNVEV (reference sequence). The V and J ends lost 5 bases and 2 bases respectively, with 16 bases between them. This CDR3 has 15 amino acids. CDR3 nucleotides: TGTGCCAGCAGTCGGTCGGAGGGCGGCGCCTACGAGCAGTACTTC. Its protein product is CASSRSEGGAYEQYF.

This clonotype is deemed medium-sized. This chain links TRBV20-1 with TRBJ2-6; D gene uncertain. Germline V gives CDR1 DFQATT, CDR2 SNEGSKA (reference sequence). The V end lost 6 bases, the J end lost 0 bases, and 9 bases lay between the germline ends. This CDR3 is built from 14 residues. The CDR3 region is CSAPAVSGANVLTF. The CDR3 DNA is TGCAGTGCGCCGGCAGTCTCTGGGGCCAACGTCCTGACTTTC.

The V call is TRBV7-9, the J call TRBJ1-1, with TRBD1 matching 8 bases. The germline CDR1 and CDR2 sequences are SEHNR and FQNEAQ (reference sequence). The length of the CDR3 is 15 residues. The junction had 5 bases not matched to a gene; V was cut back by 1 base and J by 4 bases. As DNA, the CDR3 is TGTGCCAGCAGCTTAGTAACAGGGGGTAGCACTGAAGCTTTCTTT. This codes for CASSLVTGGSTEAFF.

By sample share, this clonotype is medium-sized. The chain recombines TRBV27 with TRBJ1-2, with a tentative D call TRBD1 (6 bases). V lost 5 bases and J 4 bases, leaving 17 bases between the germline ends. Germline V gene lookup returns CDR1 MNHEY and CDR2 SMNVEV (reference sequence). The CDR3 is made up of 15 amino acids. CDR3: CASSRSGQSPYGYTF. The CDR3 DNA reads TGTGCCAGCAGTCGATCAGGACAGAGTCCCTATGGCTACACCTTC.

Worth noting for this clonotype: A much more abundant neighbour one base away suggests this may be a read error. J is TRBJ2-7 and V is TRBV20-1; TRBD1 matches 9 bases. Germline V lookup: CDR1 DFQATT, CDR2 SNEGSKA (reference sequence). V dropped 5 bases and J dropped 4; count of bases not matched to a gene: 9. The length of the CDR3 is 14 residues. CDR3: CSAQSGQGLYEQYF. The CDR3 DNA reads TGCAGTGCTCAAAGCGGACAGGGGCTATACGAGCAGTACTTC.

A few counts support this clonotype. The CDR3 region is CASRDTGWLDSNQPQHF. CDR3 in DNA: TGTGCCAGCCGAGATACAGGGTGGCTTGATAGCAATCAGCCCCAGCATTTT. The rearrangement links TRBV28 to TRBJ1-5; maybe TRBD1 (6 bases). V shed 8 bases and J shed 0 bases, with 20 bases lying between them. This CDR3 has 17 residues. The germline V gene encodes CDR1 MDHEN and CDR2 SYDVKM.

There are a few counts of this clonotype. The chain has TRBV27 and TRBJ1-6; D call uncertain. The length of the CDR3 is 18 residues. V was pared by 3 bases and J by 7 bases, with 22 bases between. CDR1 is MNHEY, CDR2 SMNVEV, per germline (reference sequence). The CDR3 region has the DNA TGTGCCAGCAGTTTCCTTCGCATGTGGACTGCCGGAAATTCACCCCTCCACTTT. Encoded protein: CASSFLRMWTAGNSPLHF.

This clonotype is judged medium-sized. This sequence joins TRBV7-9 and TRBJ2-5, with 9 positions matching TRBD2. Germline V gives CDR1 SEHNR, CDR2 FQNEAQ (reference sequence). V lost 4 bases and J lost 4; bases outside the gene matches: 16. CDR3 size: 18 residues. The CDR3 protein is CASSSLSDGAGGRETQYF. CDR3 DNA: TGTGCCAGCAGCTCCCTGTCTGATGGGGCGGGGGGGCGAGAGACCCAGTACTTC.

The rearrangement joins TRBV4-1 to TRBJ2-7, with D possibly being TRBD2 (5 bases). The CDR3 consists of 13 residues. The V gene's germline CDR1 is MGHRA and CDR2 YSYEKL. Trimming took 0 bases from V and 6 from J, leaving 9 bases between them. The CDR3 reads CASSQDYRGEQYF. CDR3 sequence (DNA): TGCGCCAGCAGCCAAGATTACCGGGGCGAGCAGTACTTC.

The table lists this clonotype with many counts. This rearrangement joins TRBV20-1 to TRBJ2-6, with no clear D. Germline V lookup: CDR1 DFQATT, CDR2 SNEGSKA (reference sequence). The CDR3 consists of 14 residues. V was trimmed by 6 bases and J by 0 bases, leaving 9 bases between them. DNA for the CDR3: TGCAGTGCCCACGGGTCCTCTGGGGCCAACGTCCTGACTTTC. Its protein is CSAHGSSGANVLTF.

The CDR3 DNA reads TGCGCCAGCAGCCAGGGCCCAGGTTTTCGTAGCACTGAAGCTTTCTTT. This encodes CASSQGPGFRSTEAFF. The chain has TRBV4-1 and TRBJ1-1; D is uncertain. The CDR3 has 16 amino acids. Germline V gene sequence: CDR1 MGHRA, CDR2 YSYEKL. V gave up 3 bases and J gave up 4 bases, with 18 bases separating them.

The CDR3 reads CASSWGSGNTIYF. CDR3 nucleotides: TGTGCCAGCAGTTGGGGGAGTGGAAACACCATATATTTT. The chain recombines TRBV6-5 with TRBJ1-3; D is perhaps TRBD1 (5 bases). The CDR3 is 13 residues long. Trimming stripped 4 bases from V and 3 bases from J, with 7 bases between. From germline, CDR1 is MNHEY and CDR2 SVGAGI.

The chain carries TRBV4-1 and TRBJ1-2; no definite D call. The CDR3 extends over 11 amino acids. Germline V lookup: CDR1 MGHRA, CDR2 YSYEKL. Between the trimmed V and J ends, which lost 3 bases and 4 bases, there was a span of 3 bases. The CDR3 nucleotides are TGCGCCAGCAGCCACGGCTATGGCTACACCTTC. Amino acid sequence: CASSHGYGYTF.

V and J are TRBV20-1 and TRBJ2-2; D perhaps matches TRBD1 (6 bases). CDR1 and CDR2 from the germline V gene are DFQATT and SNEGSKA (reference sequence). The V gene lost 6 bases and the J gene lost 4 bases, with 12 bases spanning the gap. CDR3 length equals 13 residues. DNA for the CDR3: TGCAGTGCCCATCCGACAGGCACCGGGGAGCTGTTTTTT. Translating it yields CSAHPTGTGELFF.

This clonotype showed up just a few times. The CDR3: CASSLGGNYGYTF. CDR3 nucleotide sequence: TGTGCCAGCAGCTTAGGTGGGAACTATGGCTACACCTTC. The chain has TRBV7-9 and TRBJ1-2, with D uncertain. There are 13 residues in the CDR3. Germline V gene data show CDR1 as SEHNR and CDR2 as FQNEAQ (reference sequence). The germline V and J ends were trimmed by 1 base and 2 bases, with 5 bases remaining between them.

J is TRBJ2-1 and V is TRBV7-2; D may be TRBD2 (6 bases). V was shortened by 5 bases and J by 1 base, with 9 bases between the two germline ends. Looked up from germline, CDR1 is SGHTA and CDR2 is FQGNSA. The CDR3 has 14 amino acids. CDR3 bases: TGTGCCAGCAGCCCCGGGGGTTCCTACAATGAGCAGTTCTTC. The encoded protein is CASSPGGSYNEQFF.

The V and J genes are TRBV7-2 and TRBJ1-1; 8 bases match TRBD1. The trim removed 1 base at V and 4 bases at J, leaving 2 bases unmatched. CDR1 SGHTA and CDR2 FQGNSA come from the germline V gene. This CDR3 is 14 amino acids long. CDR3 nucleotides: TGTGCCAGCAGCTTAGGACAGGGGAGCACTGAAGCTTTCTTT. It translates to CASSLGQGSTEAFF.

Judged by abundance, this clonotype is medium-sized. V gene TRBV6-5 combines with J gene TRBJ2-5; TRBD1 agrees at 8 bases. CDR3 size: 15 residues. From germline, CDR1 is MNHEY and CDR2 SVGAGI. V trimming: 0 bases; J trimming: 5 bases; junction bases outside the gene matches: 5. CDR3 protein: CASSYSPGGWETQYF. DNA for the CDR3: TGTGCCAGCAGTTACTCGCCAGGGGGCTGGGAGACCCAGTACTTC.

This chain links TRBV10-3 with TRBJ1-5, with 8 nucleotides matching TRBD1. The CDR3 covers 16 residues. The V gene's germline CDR1 is ENHRY and CDR2 SYGVKD. J lost 7 bases, V lost 3 bases, and 11 bases had no gene match. The CDR3 protein is CAISETSGQGAQPQHF. For the CDR3, the DNA is TGTGCCATCAGTGAAACGTCGGGGCAGGGGGCCCAGCCCCAGCATTTT.

This clonotype is classed as medium-sized. The chain employs TRBV7-2 and TRBJ1-5; D is ambiguous. Germline assignment: CDR1 SGHTA and CDR2 FQGNSA. The CDR3 is 13 residues long. Trimming took 3 bases from V and 0 from J, leaving 3 bases between them. In nucleotides, the CDR3 is TGTGCCAGCAGCTTGCATAGCAATCAGCCCCAGCATTTT. Translated: CASSLHSNQPQHF.

The V and J genes are TRBV10-2 and TRBJ2-7; D unresolved. Trimming pared 8 bases from V and 2 bases from J, leaving 13 bases between. This CDR3 comprises 13 residues. From germline, CDR1 is WSHSY and CDR2 SAAADI. The DNA for the CDR3 is TGCGCCAGCTCCCCCTCAGAGCCCTACGAGCAGTACTTC. Translation gives CASSPSEPYEQYF.

The chain uses TRBV4-1 and TRBJ1-2; perhaps TRBD1 as D (6 bases). The CDR3 length is 14 residues. The V gene lost 3 bases and the J gene lost 8 bases, with 16 bases spanning the gap. Germline V lookup: CDR1 MGHRA, CDR2 YSYEKL. The CDR3 nucleotides are TGCGCCAGCAGCCATGTGAAGACAGGCGGGGGCTACACCTTC. Its translation: CASSHVKTGGGYTF.

This chain uses TRBV6-1 with TRBJ2-1, with D perhaps TRBD1 (5 bases). The germline V gene encodes CDR1 MNHNS and CDR2 SASEGT. There are 15 residues in the CDR3. Trimming shortened V by 7 bases and J by 0 bases, and 13 bases separated the two germline ends. The DNA of the CDR3 is TGTGCCAGCACCACAAGGACATCCTCCTACAATGAGCAGTTCTTC. Translating gives CASTTRTSSYNEQFF.